A single sample is the source of the 20 T cell receptor beta chains below, sequenced in a study of vaccination and CD4 T cells after COVID-19. These receptors are not linked to any known antigen. With the Oncomine TCR Beta short-read assay, DNA from cultured CD4+ T cells was sequenced. Each CDR3 protein is one row after TCRdb ran MiXCR on the PCR reads. This repertoire shows 15,000 to 20,000 distinct CDR3 sequences, roughly 52% found once; its top ten account for about 8%. The treatment is: approximately nine-day PBMC culture with coronavirus spike peptide pools or control peptides (ViraFEST assay). Sequenced sample: CD4+ T cells from blood, cultured in vitro. The source is a human donor who had recovered from COVID-19.

This clonotype has just a few counts. The rearrangement uses TRBV7-6 and TRBJ1-5; no reliable D call. The ends were cut back, 1 base at V and 7 bases at J, with 5 bases in the middle. Germline-derived CDR1 and CDR2 are SGHVS and FNYEAQ. The length of the CDR3 is 12 residues. CDR3: CASSLGQQPQHF. The DNA of the CDR3 is TGTGCCAGCAGCTTAGGACAACAGCCCCAGCATTTT. Using reference TRBV7-6 and TRBJ1-5 for the parts outside the CDR3, the full variable domain is GAGVSQSPRYKVTKRGQDVALRCDPISGHVSLYWYRQALGQGPEFLTYFNYEAQQDKSGLPNDRFSAERPEGSISTLTIQRTEQRDSAMYRCASSLGQQPQHFGDGTRLSIL.

The chain employs TRBV20-1 and TRBJ2-7, with 11 bases that match TRBD2. The CDR3 length is 15 residues. Germline V gene lookup returns CDR1 DFQATT and CDR2 SNEGSKA (reference sequence). J gave up 7 bases and V 2 bases, and 10 bases lay outside the gene matches. CDR3 region: CSARPGLAAMGEQYF. CDR3 DNA: TGCAGTGCTAGACCGGGACTAGCGGCTATGGGGGAGCAGTACTTC.

This sequence joins TRBV2 and TRBJ2-5, with D possibly TRBD1 on 6 matching bases. Germline V CDR1 and CDR2: SNHLY, FYNNEI. Between the trimmed V and J ends, which lost 3 bases and 5 bases, there was a span of 7 bases. The CDR3 loop spans 12 amino acids. As DNA, the CDR3 is TGTGCCAGCAGTGAGGGGGCCGAGACCCAGTACTTC. It is translated as CASSEGAETQYF.

The chain recombines TRBV30 with TRBJ2-5; TRBD1 aligns across 9 bases. The V segment lost 7 bases and the J segment 4 bases; nucleotides outside the gene matches: 4. The length of the CDR3 is 12 residues. CDR1 and CDR2 from the germline V gene are GTSNPN and SVGIG (reference sequence). The CDR3 bases are TGTGCCTATACAGGGGGCGGAGAGACCCAGTACTTC. Translated: CAYTGGGETQYF. The variable domain in full, with the rest retrieved from reference TRBV30 and TRBJ2-5, is SQTIHQWPATLVQPVGSPLSLECTVEGTSNPNLYWYRQAAGRGLQLLFYSVGIGQISSEVPQNLSASRPQDRQFILSSKKLLLSDSGFYLCAYTGGGETQYFGPGTRLLVL.

This clonotype was detected only once. The chain joins TRBV7-6 to TRBJ2-7, with D hard to call. Germline CDR1 reads SGHVS; CDR2 reads FNYEAQ. The CDR3 sequence is 15 residues long. The V gene lost 5 bases and the J gene lost 2 bases, with 16 bases spanning the gap. CDR3 loop: CASSPTTGFAYEQYF. Written as DNA, the CDR3 is TGTGCCAGCAGCCCGACCACGGGTTTTGCCTACGAGCAGTACTTC.

The V and J genes are TRBV4-1 and TRBJ2-4; tentatively, D is TRBD1 (5 bases). The ends were cut back, 0 bases at V and 7 bases at J, with 13 bases in the middle. CDR3 size: 15 residues. CDR1 is MGHRA and CDR2 is YSYEKL in the germline V gene. CDR3 sequence: CASSQDRVGANIQYF. DNA for the CDR3: TGCGCCAGCAGCCAAGACAGGGTAGGAGCGAACATTCAGTACTTC.

This chain connects TRBV20-1 to TRBJ2-7; the D gene is possibly TRBD2 (5 bases). Per germline, CDR1 DFQATT and CDR2 SNEGSKA (reference sequence). The V end was cut by 3 bases, the J end by 4 bases, with 10 bases between. The CDR3 has 12 residues. CDR3 nucleotide sequence: TGCAGTGCTAGGTATGGGAGTTACGAGCAGTACTTC. It translates to CSARYGSYEQYF.

The V call is TRBV10-1, the J call TRBJ1-1; D gene ambiguous. The V end was cut by 4 bases, the J end by 4 bases, with 16 bases between. The germline CDR1 and CDR2 sequences are WNHNN and SYGVQD (reference sequence). The CDR3 consists of 15 residues. The CDR3 DNA reads as TGCGCCAGCAGTGGCTCTCGGGAGCGGGGCACTGAAGCTTTCTTT. Translating gives CASSGSRERGTEAFF.

The chain employs TRBV6-2 or TRBV6-3 and TRBJ2-2; 14 nucleotides line up with TRBD2. V shed 6 bases, J shed 7 bases, and the junction held 10 bases outside the gene matches. Germline V gene data show CDR1 as MNHEY and CDR2 as SVGEGT. This CDR3 spans 17 amino acids. CDR3 DNA: TGTGCCAGCAGAGATCCGACTAGCGGGAGGGCCGGCGGGGAGCTGTTTTTT. It encodes CASRDPTSGRAGGELFF.

The chain recombines TRBV10-3 with TRBJ2-2; D possibly matches TRBD1 or TRBD2 (6 bases each). Germline CDR1 and CDR2: ENHRY and SYGVKD. The CDR3 has 16 residues. Trimming pared 8 bases from V and 0 bases from J, leaving 16 bases between. Here the CDR3 reads CAISEGGGTNTGELFF. The CDR3 bases are TGTGCCATCTCTGAGGGGGGCGGGACGAACACCGGGGAGCTGTTTTTT.

The rearrangement uses TRBV28 and TRBJ2-5, with unresolved D. The germline V gene encodes CDR1 MDHEN and CDR2 SYDVKM. Trimming removed 3 bases from V and 5 bases from J, with 4 bases in between. CDR3 size: 11 residues. The CDR3 sequence is CASSLGETQYF. CDR3 nucleotide sequence: TGTGCCAGCAGTTTGGGGGAGACCCAGTACTTC. Full variable domain (remainder filled in from reference TRBV28 and TRBJ2-5): DVKVTQSSRYLVKRTGEKVFLECVQDMDHENMFWYRQDPGLGLRLIYFSYDVKMKEKGDIPEGYSVSREKKERFSLILESASTNQTSMYLCASSLGETQYFGPGTRLLVL.

This clonotype has just a few counts. V usage is TRBV7-9 and J usage is TRBJ1-5, with D hard to call. V was shortened by 11 bases and J by 3 bases, with 11 bases between the two germline ends. Germline V gene lookup returns CDR1 SEHNR and CDR2 FQNEAQ (reference sequence). This CDR3 spans 12 amino acids. The CDR3 is CASADNNQPQHF. DNA for the CDR3: TGTGCCTCCGCAGACAACAATCAGCCCCAGCATTTT.

V and J are TRBV7-8 and TRBJ1-4; TRBD1 is a possible D gene (5 bases). Germline lookup yields CDR1 SGHVS and CDR2 FQNEAQ. Trimming removed 4 bases at V and 8 bases at J, with 11 bases between. The CDR3 is made up of 13 amino acids. The CDR3 reads CASSWGPQEKLFF. The CDR3 nucleotides read TGTGCCAGCAGCTGGGGACCGCAGGAAAAACTGTTTTTT.

V gene TRBV7-9 combines with J gene TRBJ1-1, with D uncertain. Trimming shortened V by 2 bases and J by 3 bases, and 7 bases separated the two germline ends. The CDR3 spans 13 residues. Per the germline V gene, CDR1 is SEHNR and CDR2 is FQNEAQ (reference sequence). DNA for the CDR3: TGTGCCAGCAGCTTAATGCCGGACACTGAAGCTTTCTTT. Amino acids: CASSLMPDTEAFF.

CDR3 protein: CASKSGTSAYEQYF. DNA of the CDR3: TGTGCCAGCAAATCCGGGACTAGCGCCTACGAGCAGTACTTC. The chain uses TRBV27 and TRBJ2-7, with 10 bases identical to TRBD2. CDR3 size: 14 residues. Germline values: CDR1 MNHEY, CDR2 SMNVEV (reference sequence). V shed 7 bases, J shed 2 bases, and the junction held 5 bases outside the gene matches.

The J gene is TRBJ2-7, the V gene TRBV5-1; 11 bases match TRBD2. V trimming: 0 bases; J trimming: 1 base; junction bases outside the gene matches: 9. Germline V gene sequence: CDR1 SGHRS, CDR2 YFSETQ. CDR3 length: 18 amino acids. The CDR3 region has the DNA TGCGCCAGCAGCTTGGAGCCTAGCGGGAGGCGTGGTTCCTACGAGCAGTACTTC. Amino acids: CASSLEPSGRRGSYEQYF.

This clonotype was counted once. The chain combines TRBV7-9 with TRBJ2-7; 10 nucleotides align to TRBD1. Germline CDR1 is SEHNR and CDR2 is FQNEAQ (reference sequence). The CDR3 spans 15 residues. With 5 bases clipped from V and 0 bases from J, the junction kept 4 bases outside the gene matches. The DNA for the CDR3 is TGTGCCAGCAGCCCCCGGGACAGGGGCTCCTACGAGCAGTACTTC. Translated, it gives CASSPRDRGSYEQYF.

This clonotype has just a few counts. The chain combines TRBV27 with TRBJ2-2; D remains ambiguous. V was shortened by 1 base and J by 5 bases, with 5 bases between the two germline ends. Per germline, CDR1 MNHEY and CDR2 SMNVEV (reference sequence). CDR3 length: 13 amino acids. CDR3 in amino acids: CASSLYSTGELFF. The CDR3 DNA reads as TGTGCCAGCAGTTTATACAGTACCGGGGAGCTGTTTTTT.

The V gene is TRBV30, the J gene TRBJ1-5, with a tentative D call TRBD1 (5 bases). The length of the CDR3 is 13 residues. Trimming removed 1 base at V and 4 bases at J, with 8 bases between. CDR1 is GTSNPN and CDR2 is SVGIG in the germline V gene (reference sequence). CDR3 sequence (DNA): TGTGCCTGGAGTGGGCCAGGGAATCAGCCCCAGCATTTT. This translates into CAWSGPGNQPQHF.

The chain uses TRBV24-1 and TRBJ2-3; D remains ambiguous. CDR1 and CDR2 (germline): KGHDR, SFDVKD. Trimming cost V 3 bases and J 0 bases, with 6 bases left between them. The CDR3 consists of 14 residues. The CDR3 is CATSDVSSTDTQYF. For the CDR3, the DNA is TGTGCCACCAGTGATGTGTCTAGCACAGATACGCAGTATTTT.